This TCR beta chain was sequenced for a study of T cells in Graves' hyperthyroidism and ophthalmopathy. Turning to the study itself: Blood from the periphery was taken at initial diagnosis, before any treatment.

This CDR3 spans 16 amino acids. V was trimmed by 4 bases and J by 0 bases, leaving 14 bases between them. From germline, CDR1 is SGDLS and CDR2 YYNGEE. Amplified TCR beta CDR3 regions came from RNA transcripts. The TCR CDR3 first-round RT-PCR relied on the HTBI primer set. TCRdb analysed the multiplex PCR reads with MiXCR anew, one entry per CDR3 protein. The sample contains approximately 600,000 distinct CDR3 sequences, around 14% of which appear only once. As to this clonotype: Since the CDR3 does not end with the conserved phenylalanine or tryptophan, this likely comes from a read error.

This receptor was identified in a woman aged 18-29 years with Graves' ophthalmopathy. The rearrangement links TRBV9 to TRBJ1-3; no reliable D call. The sequenced material came from blood. The CDR3, as DNA: TGTGCCAGCAGCCCGCTTGCGGAAAACTCTGGAAACACCATATATCTT. This encodes CASSPLAENSGNTIYL.